These T cell receptor beta chains were read from a single sample in a study of blood T cell repertoires in COVID-19. Sequencing used immunoSEQ multiplex PCR; TCRdb keeps in-frame clones, though not all of them. The sample includes 650,000 to 800,000 clones, 90% of them seen just once. The sample was peripheral blood. These receptors all stem from a woman younger than 35 with acute or convalescent COVID-19. CDR3s include the opening cysteine and the closing phenylalanine or tryptophan.

v_call,cdr3_aa
TRBV19,CASSQGPTTYEQYF
TRBV12-3/TRBV12-4,CASRVGGAGYTF
TRBV9,CASSAVGDTIYF
TRBV10-3,CAISGRGGSPLHF
TRBV5-1,CASTAGGTAGNTIYF
TRBV19,CASREVATNYGYTF
TRBV5-1,CASSLGGAGSGYTF
TRBV5-1,CASRRSPSGDSYEQYF
TRBV2,CASRGGPNTGELFF
TRBV19,CASSIMLGVGGANVLTF
TRBV5-5,CASSLRDSGNTIYF
TRBV9,CASSVEAGDQWSYNSPLHF
TRBV7-3,CASSPGLFTDTQYF
TRBV2,CASSGLTSGGITDTQYF
TRBV2,CASSEREVANSPLHF
TRBV2,CASSRTAPPPRNTEAFF
TRBV5-1,CASSPHRAGTDTQYF
TRBV29-1,CSVRQGTYNSPLHF
TRBV3-1/TRBV3-2,CASSPRLSGTDTQYF
TRBV9,CASSAQTGAFWNTIYF
TRBV3-1/TRBV3-2,CASSPLGRRNSPLHF
TRBV27,CAARPGQGYGYTF
TRBV3-1/TRBV3-2,CASSQDWGRDTGELFF
TRBV25-1,CASSDRTGTGGYEQYF
TRBV5-1,CASSQRVGPKNTEAFF
TRBV10-3,CAISESRQGALETQYF
TRBV7-9,CASKYDYINEQFF
TRBV6-2/TRBV6-3,CASSYPTGMVNNQPQHF
TRBV6-2/TRBV6-3,CASSTHRGRNTGELFF
TRBV19,CASTFPLHF
TRBV19,CASSTGGYGNYEQYF
TRBV14,CASSLSPGQGIYEQYF
TRBV12-3/TRBV12-4,CASRDDRNYGYTF
TRBV9,CASSAGTGAGAGANVLTF
TRBV7-8,CASSRGTSGYNEQFF
TRBV4-1,CASSPQTGPDTQYF
TRBV5-4,CASSLRTGTDTQYF
TRBV6-6,CASSPQGAGATNEKLFF
TRBV6-2/TRBV6-3,CASSYSSGQGNTYEQYF
TRBV4-2,CASSQERGTGRGTEAFF
TRBV12-1,CASSLSHRARTNEKLFF
TRBV19,CASSIGGYNQPQHF
TRBV25-1,CASSVTNDEKLFF
TRBV6-4,CASSVDSLYNSPLHF
TRBV14,CASSLNKRGTEAFF
TRBV29-1,CSTSEGGDTQYF
TRBV3-1/TRBV3-2,CASSQEDSSADTQYF
TRBV13,CASSTRTTTDTQYF
TRBV6-6,CASSDRGYGYTF
TRBV9,CASSPNPTGLGNTIYF
TRBV5-5,CASSLSPGFNQPQHF
TRBV12-3/TRBV12-4,CASRGQDYGYTF
TRBV2,CASSDGPGFNSPLHF